These T cell receptor beta chains were read from a single sample in a study of blood T cell repertoires in COVID-19. Produced via immunoSEQ multiplex PCR; TCRdb's table is partial and in-frame only. The top ten clones hold roughly 34% of a sample with 120,000 to 150,000 clones, approximately 81% of them seen once. Material for sequencing was peripheral blood. Receptors originate from a human donor in a cohort sampled during active COVID-19. Each CDR3 is given without its conserved first and last residue. Fields, in order: CDR3 protein, J gene, V gene, D gene. The D gene is left open where the match is weak.

ASSFPSSETQY | TRBJ2-5 | TRBV11-2 | NA
ASSSSPGQGGYEQY | TRBJ2-7 | TRBV6-2/TRBV6-3 | NA
ASSTRDTGGGTEAF | TRBJ1-1 | TRBV7-8 | TRBD1
ASRRPFQDGAF | TRBJ1-1 | TRBV2 | NA
ASSLVETEAF | TRBJ1-1 | TRBV27 | NA
AISKEDTEAF | TRBJ1-1 | TRBV10-3 | NA
ATSRAPHGAGGHVDNEQF | TRBJ2-1 | TRBV15 | TRBD2
ASSSLQGYTEAF | TRBJ1-1 | TRBV7-2 | TRBD1
ASSFTRQYNEKLF | TRBJ1-4 | TRBV7-9 | NA
ASSQMAPDTQY | TRBJ2-3 | TRBV3-1/TRBV3-2 | NA